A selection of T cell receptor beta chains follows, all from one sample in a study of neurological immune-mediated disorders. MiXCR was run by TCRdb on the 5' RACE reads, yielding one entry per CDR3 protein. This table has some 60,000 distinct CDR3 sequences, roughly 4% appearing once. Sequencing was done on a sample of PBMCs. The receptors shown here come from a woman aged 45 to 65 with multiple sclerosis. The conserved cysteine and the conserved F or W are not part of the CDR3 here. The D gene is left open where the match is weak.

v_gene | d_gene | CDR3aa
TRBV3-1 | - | ASSQGTGPQPQN
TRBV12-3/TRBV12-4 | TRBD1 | ASSRPATGNYGYT
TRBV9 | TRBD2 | ASSLGAGGLNEQF
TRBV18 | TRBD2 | ASSPLTGRAGYEQY
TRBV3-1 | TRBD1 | ASSQDAGGREQF
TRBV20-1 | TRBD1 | SAPKTGRGNTIY
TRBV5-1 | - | ASSPGTGGGFYNEQF
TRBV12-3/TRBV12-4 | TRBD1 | ASSLTGDNQPQH
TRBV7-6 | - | ASSFGKVSGNTIY
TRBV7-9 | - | ANLLTSLTDTQY
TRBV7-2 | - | ASSPRAPGSTGELF
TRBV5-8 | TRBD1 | ASSDRAPGDTEAF
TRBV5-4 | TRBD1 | ASSLAGQGAISYGYT
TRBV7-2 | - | ASSPPITDTQY
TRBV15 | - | ATSSRGSGEQY
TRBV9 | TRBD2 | ASSVDLSSGYADTQY
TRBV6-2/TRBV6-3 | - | ASSYSGRGLRKPQH
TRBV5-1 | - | ASRLAEGFGGEQF
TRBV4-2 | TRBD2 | ASSKFTSVSTDTQY
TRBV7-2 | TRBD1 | ASSLLGQLSDEQF
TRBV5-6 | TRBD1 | ASSDTGGNGYT
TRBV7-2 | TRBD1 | ASSSLSGTVNNEQF
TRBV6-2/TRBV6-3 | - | ASSRTENNEQF
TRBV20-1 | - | SARAIGGRMGEQF
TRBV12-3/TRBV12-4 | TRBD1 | ASRWTGGNQPQH
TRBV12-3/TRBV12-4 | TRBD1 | ASRGQWPTTNEKLF
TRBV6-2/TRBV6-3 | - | ASTPGRDNQPQN
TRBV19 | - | ASSSQELRAGELF
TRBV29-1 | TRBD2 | SVYLRTSGSGDEQF
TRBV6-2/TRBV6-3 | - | ASSYGGPYNEQF
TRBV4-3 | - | ASSQDWGAHNEQF
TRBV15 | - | ATSIGQDEQF
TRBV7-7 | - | ASSQGTTGELF
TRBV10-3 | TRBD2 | AISGTSLQETQY
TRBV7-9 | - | ASSLDGDGELF
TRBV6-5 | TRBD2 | ASSSSGRNIQY
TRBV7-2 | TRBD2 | ASRTSGRNDEQF
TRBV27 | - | ASSALNHGYT
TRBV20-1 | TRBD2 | SARDQAGGPYNEQF
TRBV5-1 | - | ASSPGDPPSEQY
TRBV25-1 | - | ASGHSDTQY
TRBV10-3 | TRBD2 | AISVSGQSTDTQY